What follows are 20 T cell receptor beta chains derived from one specimen sequenced in a study of CD8+ T cells in alopecia areata. Following extraction, RNA underwent reverse transcription to cDNA, which served as the sequencing template. TCRdb keeps only in-frame clones here, not all; method: immunoSEQ multiplex PCR. The sample has about 190,000 clones, around 60% seen once. The treatment: oral pan-JAK inhibitor, 5-10 mg twice daily. The starting material was CD4+ T cells sorted from blood, obtained at week 4, from a patient treated with tofacitinib. These TCRs come from a human donor with alopecia areata.

This chain joins TRBV4-1 and TRBJ1-2; no firm D call. This CDR3 has 13 amino acids. V lost 4 bases, J lost 0 bases, and 6 bases lay in between. Germline V gene lookup returns CDR1 MGHRA and CDR2 YSYEKL. The chain's CDR3 is CASSLGSNYGYTF. Written as DNA, the CDR3 is TGCGCCAGCAGCCTTGGGTCTAACTATGGCTACACCTTC.

The chain couples TRBV18 to TRBJ1-1; unclear D gene. Germline CDR1 reads KGHSH; CDR2 reads LQKENI. V was clipped by 2 bases and J by 5 bases, with 9 bases between them. The CDR3 spans 13 residues. CDR3 loop: CASSPEEGTEAFF. CDR3 DNA sequence: TGTGCCAGCTCACCAGAAGAGGGAACTGAAGCTTTCTTT.

This clone was counted between two and nine times. V usage is TRBV29-1 and J usage is TRBJ2-5; 7 bases map to TRBD2. Trimming removed 6 bases from V and 0 bases from J; junction bases left unmatched: 10. Per germline, CDR1 SQVTM and CDR2 ANQGSEA. CDR3 size: 15 residues. CDR3 bases: TGCAGCGTGCCGTGGGGAGGGAAATACCAAGAGACCCAGTACTTC. This encodes CSVPWGGKYQETQYF.

This clone turned up a few times. This rearrangement joins TRBV29-1 to TRBJ2-5, with a weak D call TRBD2 (5 bases). The CDR3 consists of 16 residues. Per the germline V gene, CDR1 is SQVTM and CDR2 is ANQGSEA. V lost 4 bases to trimming and J lost 0 bases, with 18 bases between them. CDR3 nucleotides: TGCAGCGTTGCCCCTCGCGGAGGATACTACCAAGAGACCCAGTACTTC. Amino acid sequence: CSVAPRGGYYQETQYF. The variable domain in full, completed from reference TRBV29-1 and TRBJ2-5, reads SAVISQKPSRDICQRGTSLTIQCQVDSQVTMMFWYRQQPGQSLTLIATANQGSEATYESGFVIDKFPISRPNLTFSTLTVSNMSPEDSSIYLCSVAPRGGYYQETQYFGPGTRLLVL.

The chain joins TRBV7-9 to TRBJ2-1; D remains ambiguous. V gave up 1 base and J gave up 14 bases, with 18 bases separating them. The CDR3 spans 14 residues. CDR1 and CDR2 from the germline V gene are SEHNR and FQNEAQ (reference sequence). The CDR3 here is CASSLGSTGQGEFF. Written as DNA, the CDR3 is TGTGCCAGCAGCTTAGGGTCTACCGGCCAAGGAGAGTTCTTC.

The table lists this clone with a count of one. The chain carries TRBV29-1 and TRBJ1-3, with D tentatively TRBD1 (6 bases). Germline V gene data show CDR1 as SQVTM and CDR2 as ANQGSEA. V was trimmed by 6 bases and J by 2 bases, leaving 11 bases between them. This CDR3 has 13 residues. Here the CDR3 reads CSVRRGTGNTIYF. The CDR3 nucleotides read TGCAGCGTCCGCAGGGGAACTGGAAACACCATATATTTT.

The J gene is TRBJ2-5, the V gene TRBV4-1, with D tentatively TRBD2 (7 bases). CDR1 is MGHRA and CDR2 is YSYEKL in the germline V gene. V was cut by 1 base and J by 4 bases, with 13 bases left in between. This CDR3 spans 15 amino acids. The CDR3 DNA sequence: TGCGCCAGCAGCCAAGCCTCGGGGGGCCGAGAGACCCAGTACTTC. Residues: CASSQASGGRETQYF.

This clone was counted ten times or more. This chain uses TRBV7-8 with TRBJ2-7, with a tentative D call TRBD1 (6 bases). The CDR3 runs to 15 residues. The germline CDR1 and CDR2 sequences are SGHVS and FQNEAQ. V lost 0 bases, J lost 4 bases, and 13 bases lay in between. The CDR3 here is CASSLAIDRNYEQYF. The CDR3, as DNA: TGTGCCAGCAGCTTAGCTATAGACAGGAATTACGAGCAGTACTTC.

This clone occurred a few times. The chain combines TRBV7-2 with TRBJ2-1, with 9 bases identical to TRBD2. CDR3 length: 15 residues. J lost 4 bases, V lost 4 bases, and 5 bases had no gene match. Germline lookup yields CDR1 SGHTA and CDR2 FQGNSA. The CDR3 spells CASSWREGPYNEQFF. The CDR3 DNA reads TGTGCCAGCAGCTGGCGGGAGGGCCCGTACAATGAGCAGTTCTTC. Full variable domain (outside the CDR3, taken from reference TRBV7-2 and TRBJ2-1): GAGVSQSPSNKVTEKGKDVELRCDPISGHTALYWYRQSLGQGLEFLIYFQGNSAPDKSGLPSDRFSAERTGGSVSTLTIQRTQQEDSAVYLCASSWREGPYNEQFFGPGTRLTVL.

This chain joins TRBV29-1 and TRBJ2-7; 9 nucleotides line up with TRBD2. V lost 6 bases and J lost 2; bases outside the gene matches: 5. The CDR3 extends over 13 amino acids. Per the germline V gene, CDR1 is SQVTM and CDR2 is ANQGSEA. The CDR3 sequence: CSVTTSGTYEQYF. The CDR3 coding sequence is TGCAGCGTAACGACTAGCGGAACCTACGAGCAGTACTTC.

This clone was seen a few times. The rearrangement uses TRBV4-1 and TRBJ2-5; D uncertain. The length of the CDR3 is 14 residues. V was pared by 1 base and J by 3 bases, with 9 bases between. The germline gives CDR1 MGHRA, CDR2 YSYEKL. Here the CDR3 reads CASSQGTLEETQYF. The CDR3 DNA reads as TGCGCCAGCAGCCAAGGGACCTTAGAAGAGACCCAGTACTTC.

V usage is TRBV7-2 and J usage is TRBJ2-1, with 8 bases fitting TRBD1. The CDR3 sequence is 14 residues long. V gave up 4 bases and J gave up 9 bases; unmatched junction bases: 8. CDR1 and CDR2 (germline): SGHTA, FQGNSA. DNA of the CDR3: TGTGCCAGCAGCTCCTACAGGGGGTCGGGTGAGCAGTTCTTC. This translates into CASSSYRGSGEQFF.

This clone was observed once. The chain recombines TRBV7-9 with TRBJ1-5; TRBD1 might be the D (6 bases). V was trimmed by 4 bases and J by 7 bases, leaving 11 bases between them. The CDR3 covers 13 residues. CDR1 SEHNR and CDR2 FQNEAQ come from the germline V gene (reference sequence). The CDR3 DNA follows: TGTGCCAGCAGCTCAACAGGGTTGCAGCCCCAGCATTTT. Protein product: CASSSTGLQPQHF.

This clone was counted once. The J gene is TRBJ1-1, the V gene TRBV29-1, with a weak D call TRBD1 (6 bases). From germline, CDR1 is SQVTM and CDR2 ANQGSEA. The CDR3 spans 11 residues. Here the CDR3 reads CSGRGDTEAFF. The CDR3, as DNA: TGCAGTGGGAGGGGGGACACTGAAGCTTTCTTT. The variable domain in full, completed from reference TRBV29-1 and TRBJ1-1, reads SAVISQKPSRDICQRGTSLTIQCQVDSQVTMMFWYRQQPGQSLTLIATANQGSEATYESGFVIDKFPISRPNLTFSTLTVSNMSPEDSSIYLCSGRGDTEAFFGQGTRLTVV.

The V call is TRBV28, the J call TRBJ1-1; 12 nucleotides align to TRBD1. The CDR3 consists of 15 residues. V lost 8 bases to trimming and J lost 4 bases; unmatched junction nucleotides: 8. In germline, CDR1 is MDHEN, CDR2 SYDVKM. CDR3 residues: CASLPRDRGPTEAFF. The CDR3, as DNA: TGTGCCAGCTTACCTCGGGACAGGGGGCCCACTGAAGCTTTCTTT.

The CDR3 loop is CASSAAALGQPQHF. Written as DNA, the CDR3 is TGTGCCAGCAGTGCGGCAGCTCTGGGGCAGCCCCAGCATTTT. This chain connects TRBV2 to TRBJ1-5; D not resolved. Trimming shortened V by 4 bases and J by 7 bases, and 14 bases separated the two germline ends. Germline assignment: CDR1 SNHLY and CDR2 FYNNEI. This CDR3 is built from 14 residues.

This clone was seen more than once but under ten times. The rearrangement uses TRBV30 and TRBJ1-1; 7 nucleotides match TRBD1. The CDR3 loop spans 20 amino acids. Per germline, CDR1 GTSNPN and CDR2 SVGIG (reference sequence). The trim removed 0 bases at V and 3 bases at J, leaving 22 bases unmatched. The DNA of the CDR3 is TGTGCCTGGAGTGTACGCGTGCCGGTTCGGGCAGGGGGAAGAGACACTGAAGCTTTCTTT. This translates into CAWSVRVPVRAGGRDTEAFF.

V is TRBV5-1 and J is TRBJ2-3; TRBD2 might be the D (6 bases). The V end lost 3 bases, the J end lost 1 base, and 15 bases lay between the germline ends. The CDR3 length is 16 residues. CDR1 is SGHRS, CDR2 YFSETQ, per germline. DNA for the CDR3: TGCGCCAGCAGCTCCGTTGGGGGAGGACGCACAGATACGCAGTATTTT. Encoded protein: CASSSVGGGRTDTQYF.

The chain links TRBV28 to TRBJ1-2; TRBD1 matches at 8 bases. The CDR3 length is 15 residues. V gave up 4 bases and J gave up 5 bases; unmatched junction bases: 9. Germline V lookup: CDR1 MDHEN, CDR2 SYDVKM. The CDR3: CASSSGGNGGYGYTF. CDR3 bases: TGTGCCAGCAGTTCAGGGGGCAATGGGGGTTATGGCTACACCTTC.

V usage is TRBV14 and J usage is TRBJ1-5, with TRBD1 matching 7 bases. V trimming: 4 bases; J trimming: 9 bases; junction bases outside the gene matches: 15. There are 16 residues in the CDR3. Germline assignment: CDR1 SGHDN and CDR2 FVKESK. The CDR3 DNA is TGTGCCAGCAGCCGCCCCGGGAGGGACAGCCGGCGGCCCCAGCATTTT. Translation gives CASSRPGRDSRRPQHF.